This TCR beta chain emerged from a study of response to subunit inactivated influenza vaccine. This clonotype was seen a few times. In TCRdb, the RT-PCR reads were re-called with MiXCR into one record per CDR3 protein. The table shows about 480,000 distinct CDR3 sequences, with about 25% occurring only once. The CDR3 loop spans 14 amino acids. V lost 0 bases to trimming and J lost 0 bases, with 6 bases between them. Germline CDR1 SGDLS, CDR2 YYNGEE. This TCR derives from a man in his forties or fifties who received an inactivated influenza vaccine. Source: CD4+ T cells sorted from PBMCs, taken around 5 days after vaccination. The chain combines TRBV9 with TRBJ2-5; D is unclear. In DNA, the CDR3 is TGTGCCAGCAGCGTAGAGGCAAACCAAGAGACCCAGTACTTC. Its protein is CASSVEANQETQYF.